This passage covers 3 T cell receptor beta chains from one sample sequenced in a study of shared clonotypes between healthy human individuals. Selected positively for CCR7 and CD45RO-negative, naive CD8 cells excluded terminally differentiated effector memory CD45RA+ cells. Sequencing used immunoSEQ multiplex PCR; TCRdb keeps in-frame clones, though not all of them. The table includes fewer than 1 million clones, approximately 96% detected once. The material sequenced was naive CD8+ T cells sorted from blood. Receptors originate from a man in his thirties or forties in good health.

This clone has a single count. CDR3 sequence reads: CALSVGANVLTF. The CDR3 DNA is TGTGCTCTCTCGGTCGGGGCCAACGTCCTGACTTTC. The rearrangement uses TRBV2 and TRBJ2-6; D is undetermined. The V gene's germline CDR1 is SNHLY and CDR2 FYNNEI. CDR3 length: 12 residues.

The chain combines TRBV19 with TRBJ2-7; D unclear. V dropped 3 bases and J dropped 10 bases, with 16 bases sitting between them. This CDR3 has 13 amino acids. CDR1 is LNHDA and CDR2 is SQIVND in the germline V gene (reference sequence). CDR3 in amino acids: CASSIRAGRFQYF. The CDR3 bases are TGTGCCAGTAGTATTCGGGCAGGCAGGTTCCAGTACTTC.

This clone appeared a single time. CDR3 nucleotide sequence: TGTGCCAGCAGTTTAGAATCAGCGGGAAACACCATATATTTT. It is translated as CASSLESAGNTIYF. The V and J genes are TRBV28 and TRBJ1-3; D is uncertain. CDR1 and CDR2 (germline): MDHEN, SYDVKM. This CDR3 comprises 14 residues. Trimming stripped 2 bases from V and 4 bases from J, with 9 bases between.